Ten or more counts support the clone carrying this T cell receptor beta chain. Antigen: not known. These data are taken from a study of T-cell reconstitution after alpha-beta-depleted transplantation in children. Study-wide findings and caveats: Diversity of TCRbeta at day 60 was high in some patients, arising from surviving recipient T cells and thymic progenitors. It was newly produced T cells that mostly accounted for T-cell counts and diversity one year after transplant. In patients about two months after transplant, alpha-beta T cells reportedly arose from several hundred expanded graft clones.

Construction of the TCRbeta library involved unique molecular identifiers. TCRdb re-called the PCR reads through MiXCR, storing one row per CDR3 protein. The sample records hundreds of thousands of distinct CDR3 sequences, around 12% being singletons. Material: PBMCs, obtained before TCRalphabeta/CD19-depleted stem cell transplant. The origin of this receptor is a girl aged 2 to 10 with congenital amegakaryocytic thrombocytopenia, due to receive a stem cell transplant.

The CDR3 loop reads CASSPGLAYNEQFF. The CDR3, as DNA: TGCGCCAGCAGCCCGGGACTAGCCTACAATGAGCAGTTCTTC. The chain uses TRBV5-1 and TRBJ2-1, with 8 bases aligning to TRBD2. CDR3 length: 14 amino acids. V was clipped by 4 bases and J by 2 bases; unmatched bases: 2. Germline V gene data show CDR1 as SGHRS and CDR2 as YFSETQ.